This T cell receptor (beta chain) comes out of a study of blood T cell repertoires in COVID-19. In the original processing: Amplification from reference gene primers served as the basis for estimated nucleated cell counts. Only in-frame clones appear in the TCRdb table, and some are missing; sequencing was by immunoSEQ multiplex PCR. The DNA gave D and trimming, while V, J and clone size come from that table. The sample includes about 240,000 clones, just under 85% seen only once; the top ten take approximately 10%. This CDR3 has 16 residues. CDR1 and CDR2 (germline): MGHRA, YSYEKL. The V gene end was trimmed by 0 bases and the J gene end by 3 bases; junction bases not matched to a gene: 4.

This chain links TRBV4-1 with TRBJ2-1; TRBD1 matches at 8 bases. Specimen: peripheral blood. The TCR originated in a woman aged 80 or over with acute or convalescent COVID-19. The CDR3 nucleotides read TGCGCCAGCAGCCAAGATGAGACAGGGGTCTACAATGAGCAGTTCTTC. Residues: CASSQDETGVYNEQFF.